Sequencing of this TCR beta chain was carried out in a study of blood T cell repertoires in COVID-19. About the research overall: Samples taken during acute and convalescent COVID-19 were collected in the United States, Italy and Spain. The cDNA or gDNA used as material had been derived from T cells, B-cell-depleted T cells, or PBMCs.

Generated by immunoSEQ multiplex PCR, the TCRdb table keeps only in-frame clones and is missing some. This repertoire shows 70,000 or so clones, about 92% found once; its top ten account for 1.5%. The V gene's germline CDR1 is MNHEY and CDR2 SVGAGI. This CDR3 spans 15 amino acids. J gave up 1 base and V 6 bases, and 8 bases lay outside the gene matches. The sequencing input was peripheral blood. The source is a man between 50 and 59 years old with acute or convalescent COVID-19. This sequence joins TRBV6-5 and TRBJ2-7, with 8 bases lining up with TRBD1. CDR3 nucleotides: TGTGCCAGCAGCCCCGACAGGGACAGGTCCTACGAGCAGTACTTC. This codes for CASSPDRDRSYEQYF.